This TCR beta chain stems from a study of T cell responses to AZD1222 COVID-19 vaccine. Libraries were prepared by immunoSEQ multiplex PCR; TCRdb keeps only in-frame clonotypes and omits some of them. Of about 120,000 clones in the sample, roughly nine tenths were seen once. CDR3 length: 14 residues. Trimming stripped 5 bases from V and 8 bases from J, with 18 bases between. Germline-derived CDR1 and CDR2 are MNHEY and SMNVEV (reference sequence). V and J are TRBV27 and TRBJ1-2; D gene ambiguous. Source: peripheral blood, taken on day 0 of AZD1222 vaccination. This sequence was found in an adult in good health. Here the CDR3 DNA reads TGTGCCAGCAGTCGAGCGGTCCCGTGGGAAGGCTACACCTTC. It yields the protein CASSRAVPWEGYTF.